Detailed here is one T cell receptor beta chain. The antigen remains unidentified. Primers included in the PCR were 60 Vbeta and 13 Jbeta primers. Repertoires were generated with immunoSEQ multiplex PCR, while TCRdb's copy carries only in-frame clones and drops some. The sample holds some 150,000 clones, 60% to 80% seen once. This sample stems from a study of cytomegalovirus exposure and HLA in healthy donors. Findings and caveats of the study: Likely technical artifact: a cluster of highly shared sequence variants. Later analysis associated a missense DCLRE1C variant with TCR beta V- and J-gene trimming. As was reported, the classifier diagnosed cytomegalovirus status with high specificity and sensitivity. According to an earlier analysis, most TCR beta V segments yielded productive rearrangements about 87% or about 30% of the time.

This CDR3 region has 15 residues. Germline trimming cut 5 bases from V and 5 bases from J; bases unmatched to any gene: 7. The V gene's germline CDR1 is SGHVS and CDR2 FNYEAQ. V and J are TRBV7-6 and TRBJ2-1; 9 bases agree with TRBD1. The specimen sequenced was PBMCs. The sequence came from a male donor in good health and CMV-seronegative. The CDR3 is CASSPGTGSHNEQFF. CDR3 DNA: TGTGCCAGCAGCCCCGGGACAGGGAGCCACAATGAGCAGTTCTTC.